Reported below is one T cell receptor beta chain. Its antigen remains unknown. Clones were sequenced by immunoSEQ multiplex PCR, and TCRdb holds only the in-frame ones, with some missing. Of about 95,000 clones detected, 75% to 90% appear once; the ten largest clones hold 0.33%. This CDR3 is 13 amino acids long. Germline V lookup: CDR1 SNHLY, CDR2 FYNNEI. The ends were cut back, 7 bases at V and 1 base at J, with 10 bases in the middle. This entry belongs to a study of OX40 agonist ivuxolimab in advanced cancers. Broader study findings: Expanded clones belonging to CD8+ T cells outnumbered, on average, those of CD4+. Nonresponders included some who also had low normalized T-cell clonal expansion.

This receptor was obtained from an adult with an advanced solid tumor such as melanoma, head and neck, liver or kidney cancer. The rearrangement joins TRBV2 to TRBJ2-5; D not certain. Source: CD4+ or CD8+ T cells sorted from blood, taken in a trial of the OX40 agonist ivuxolimab. As DNA, the CDR3 is TGTGCCAGCACTGCACGGACCCAAGAGACCCAGTACTTC. It yields the protein CASTARTQETQYF. Looking up the rest from reference TRBV2 and TRBJ2-5 gives the full variable domain: EPEVTQTPSHQVTQMGQEVILRCVPISNHLYFYWYRQILGQKVEFLVSFYNNEISEKSEIFDDQFSVERPDGSNFTLKIRSTKLEDSAMYFCASTARTQETQYFGPGTRLLVL.